The rows below give T cell receptor beta chains drawn from one sample of a study of T cell repertoires in cytomegalovirus infection. The antigens of these receptors remain unknown. TCRdb processed the reads anew with MiXCR; each CDR3 protein has one entry. Of around 71,000 distinct CDR3 sequences listed, about 20% are singletons. The sequencing here drew on CD8+ T cells from cultured PBMCs, taken from culture after CMV antigen stimulation. These receptors all come from a human donor in good health (CMV status not recorded). Some clones in this sample may be carry-over from other donors' samples. The CDR3 runs from the conserved cysteine through the conserved F or W. Fields, in order: D gene, V gene, J gene, CDR3 length, clone size, CDR3 protein, CDR3 DNA. D genes are given only for firm matches. Size is stated for part of the rows, as once, few or many counts, or as a class when the clone is expanded.

D gene: -; V gene: TRBV15; J gene: TRBJ1-1; CDR3 length: 13; clone size: few; CDR3 protein: CATSREPNTEAFF; CDR3 DNA: TGTGCCACCAGCAGAGAACCGAACACTGAAGCTTTCTTT
D gene: -; V gene: TRBV12-3/TRBV12-4; J gene: TRBJ1-2; CDR3 length: 13; clone size: -; CDR3 protein: CASSFGGAKGYTF; CDR3 DNA: TGTGCCAGCAGTTTTGGGGGTGCGAAAGGCTACACCTTC
D gene: TRBD1; V gene: TRBV5-1; J gene: TRBJ2-1; CDR3 length: 14; clone size: -; CDR3 protein: CASSFGQGAIEQFF; CDR3 DNA: TGCGCCAGCAGCTTCGGACAGGGGGCGATTGAGCAGTTCTTC
D gene: -; V gene: TRBV7-9; J gene: TRBJ1-1; CDR3 length: 12; clone size: -; CDR3 protein: CASSLDGTEAFF; CDR3 DNA: TGTGCCAGCAGCTTGGACGGAACTGAAGCTTTCTTT
D gene: TRBD1; V gene: TRBV6-2/TRBV6-3; J gene: TRBJ2-5; CDR3 length: 15; clone size: -; CDR3 protein: CASSTRQGSPETQYF; CDR3 DNA: TGTGCCAGCAGCACCCGACAGGGGTCTCCAGAGACCCAGTACTTC
D gene: -; V gene: TRBV4-1; J gene: TRBJ2-3; CDR3 length: 14; clone size: few; CDR3 protein: CASSHQSLPDTQYF; CDR3 DNA: TGCGCCAGCAGCCACCAATCTTTACCAGATACGCAGTATTTT
D gene: TRBD2; V gene: TRBV11-2; J gene: TRBJ2-1; CDR3 length: 16; clone size: few; CDR3 protein: CASSLFSGERGHEQFF; CDR3 DNA: TGTGCCAGCAGCTTATTTAGCGGGGAAAGAGGGCATGAGCAGTTCTTC
D gene: TRBD1; V gene: TRBV5-6; J gene: TRBJ2-1; CDR3 length: 14; clone size: once; CDR3 protein: CASSSGTGDNEQFF; CDR3 DNA: TGTGCCAGCAGCTCCGGGACAGGGGACAATGAGCAGTTCTTC
D gene: TRBD1; V gene: TRBV6-5; J gene: TRBJ2-7; CDR3 length: 15; clone size: few; CDR3 protein: CASSTPGQVPYEQYF; CDR3 DNA: TGTGCCAGCAGTACTCCGGGACAGGTACCCTACGAGCAGTACTTC
D gene: -; V gene: TRBV7-2; J gene: TRBJ1-2; CDR3 length: 15; clone size: few; CDR3 protein: CASSFSSADNYGYTF; CDR3 DNA: TGTGCCAGCAGCTTCAGTTCGGCAGATAACTATGGCTACACCTTC
D gene: -; V gene: TRBV7-2; J gene: TRBJ1-1; CDR3 length: 14; clone size: few; CDR3 protein: CASSVLGGTTEAFF; CDR3 DNA: TGTGCCAGCAGCGTGCTCGGTGGGACCACTGAAGCTTTCTTT
D gene: -; V gene: TRBV27; J gene: TRBJ1-4; CDR3 length: 17; clone size: -; CDR3 protein: CASSLRGAPGYNEKLFF; CDR3 DNA: TGTGCCAGCAGTTTGAGGGGGGCCCCTGGGTATAATGAAAAACTGTTTTTT
D gene: -; V gene: TRBV4-1; J gene: TRBJ2-3; CDR3 length: 12; clone size: few; CDR3 protein: CASSHLVDTQYF; CDR3 DNA: TGCGCCAGCAGTCACCTTGTGGATACGCAGTATTTT
D gene: -; V gene: TRBV7-9; J gene: TRBJ2-7; CDR3 length: 14; clone size: -; CDR3 protein: CASSSNIGFYEQYF; CDR3 DNA: TGTGCCAGCAGCTCAAACATTGGGTTTTACGAGCAGTACTTC
D gene: -; V gene: TRBV7-6; J gene: TRBJ1-2; CDR3 length: 14; clone size: -; CDR3 protein: CASSPGMAPYGYTF; CDR3 DNA: TGTGCCAGCAGCCCAGGGATGGCGCCGTATGGCTACACCTTC
D gene: -; V gene: TRBV4-1; J gene: TRBJ2-3; CDR3 length: 15; clone size: -; CDR3 protein: CASSQRRTVTDTQYF; CDR3 DNA: TGCGCCAGCAGCCAACGCCGGACAGTTACAGATACGCAGTATTTT
D gene: -; V gene: TRBV6-6; J gene: TRBJ2-7; CDR3 length: 16; clone size: few; CDR3 protein: CASSYSGDSTTDEQYF; CDR3 DNA: TGTGCCAGCAGTTACTCGGGGGACTCCACTACTGACGAGCAGTACTTC
D gene: -; V gene: TRBV6-1; J gene: TRBJ1-2; CDR3 length: 14; clone size: -; CDR3 protein: CASSSSHANYGYTF; CDR3 DNA: TGTGCCAGCAGCTCCTCACATGCCAACTATGGCTACACCTTC
D gene: -; V gene: TRBV7-9; J gene: TRBJ1-2; CDR3 length: 14; clone size: -; CDR3 protein: CASSLEGVAYGYTF; CDR3 DNA: TGTGCCAGCAGCTTAGAAGGGGTTGCCTATGGCTACACCTTC
D gene: -; V gene: TRBV28; J gene: TRBJ1-1; CDR3 length: 13; clone size: few; CDR3 protein: CASSRPGLAEAFF; CDR3 DNA: TGTGCCAGCAGTCGGCCAGGGCTGGCCGAAGCTTTCTTT
D gene: TRBD1; V gene: TRBV24-1; J gene: TRBJ1-1; CDR3 length: 13; clone size: few; CDR3 protein: CATRGQGNTEAFF; CDR3 DNA: TGTGCCACCAGGGGACAGGGGAACACTGAAGCTTTCTTT
D gene: -; V gene: TRBV12-3/TRBV12-4; J gene: TRBJ1-1; CDR3 length: 16; clone size: few; CDR3 protein: CASSFSTEIMNTEAFF; CDR3 DNA: TGTGCCAGCAGTTTCTCCACAGAAATAATGAACACTGAAGCTTTCTTT
D gene: TRBD2; V gene: TRBV7-9; J gene: TRBJ2-1; CDR3 length: 15; clone size: -; CDR3 protein: CASSLGTSTNNEQFF; CDR3 DNA: TGTGCCAGCAGCTTAGGGACTAGCACCAACAATGAGCAGTTCTTC